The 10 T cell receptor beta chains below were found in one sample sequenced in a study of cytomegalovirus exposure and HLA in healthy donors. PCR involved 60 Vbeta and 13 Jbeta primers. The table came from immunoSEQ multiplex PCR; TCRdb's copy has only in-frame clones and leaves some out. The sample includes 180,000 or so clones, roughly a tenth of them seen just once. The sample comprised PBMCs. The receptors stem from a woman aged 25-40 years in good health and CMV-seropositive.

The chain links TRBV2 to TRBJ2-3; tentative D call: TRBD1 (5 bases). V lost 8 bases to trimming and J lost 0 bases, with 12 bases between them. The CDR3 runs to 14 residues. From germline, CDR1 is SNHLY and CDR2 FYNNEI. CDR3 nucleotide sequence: TGTGCCAGCTTCTCTAGGGGTAGCACAGATACGCAGTATTTT. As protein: CASFSRGSTDTQYF. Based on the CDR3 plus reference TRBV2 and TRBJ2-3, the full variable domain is EPEVTQTPSHQVTQMGQEVILRCVPISNHLYFYWYRQILGQKVEFLVSFYNNEISEKSEIFDDQFSVERPDGSNFTLKIRSTKLEDSAMYFCASFSRGSTDTQYFGPGTRLTVL.

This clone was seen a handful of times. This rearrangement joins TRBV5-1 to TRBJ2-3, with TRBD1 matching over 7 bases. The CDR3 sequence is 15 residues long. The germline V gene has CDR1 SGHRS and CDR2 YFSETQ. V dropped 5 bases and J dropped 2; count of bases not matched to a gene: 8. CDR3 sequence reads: CASRRRGQDTDTQYF. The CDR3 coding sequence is TGCGCCAGCAGACGTAGGGGGCAGGACACAGATACGCAGTATTTT.

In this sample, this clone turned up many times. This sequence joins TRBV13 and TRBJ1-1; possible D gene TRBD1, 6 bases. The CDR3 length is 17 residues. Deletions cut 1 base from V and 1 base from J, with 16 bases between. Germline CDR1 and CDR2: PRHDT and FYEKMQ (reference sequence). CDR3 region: CASSLVGTLNRNTEAFF. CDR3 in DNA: TGTGCCAGCAGCTTAGTGGGGACATTAAACCGGAACACTGAAGCTTTCTTT.

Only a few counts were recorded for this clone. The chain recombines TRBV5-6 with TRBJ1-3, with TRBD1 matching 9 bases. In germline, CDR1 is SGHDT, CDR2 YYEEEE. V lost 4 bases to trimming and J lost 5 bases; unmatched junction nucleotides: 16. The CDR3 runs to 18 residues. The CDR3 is CASSPTHNRDRERNTIYF. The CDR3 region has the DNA TGTGCCAGCAGCCCTACCCACAACCGGGACAGGGAGAGAAACACCATATATTTT.

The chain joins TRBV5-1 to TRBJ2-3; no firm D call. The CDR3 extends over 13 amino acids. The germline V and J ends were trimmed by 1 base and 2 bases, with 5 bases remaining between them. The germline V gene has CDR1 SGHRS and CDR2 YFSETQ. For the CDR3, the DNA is TGCGCCAGCAGCTTGAAGCCCACAGATACGCAGTATTTT. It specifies CASSLKPTDTQYF. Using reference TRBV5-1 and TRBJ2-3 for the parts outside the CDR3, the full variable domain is KAGVTQTPRYLIKTRGQQVTLSCSPISGHRSVSWYQQTPGQGLQFLFEYFSETQRNKGNFPGRFSGRQFSNSRSEMNVSTLELGDSALYLCASSLKPTDTQYFGPGTRLTVL.

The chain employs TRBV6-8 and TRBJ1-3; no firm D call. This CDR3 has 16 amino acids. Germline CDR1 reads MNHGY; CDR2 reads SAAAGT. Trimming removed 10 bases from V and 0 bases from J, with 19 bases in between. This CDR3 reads CATLVREGPSGNTIYF. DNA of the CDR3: TGTGCCACCCTTGTTCGGGAAGGTCCCTCTGGAAACACCATATATTTT.

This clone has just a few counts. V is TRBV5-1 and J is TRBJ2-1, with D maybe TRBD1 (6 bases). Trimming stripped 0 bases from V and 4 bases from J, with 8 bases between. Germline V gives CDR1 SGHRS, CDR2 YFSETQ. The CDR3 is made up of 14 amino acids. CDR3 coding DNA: TGCGCCAGCAGCTTGGGTGACAGGTACAATGAGCAGTTCTTC. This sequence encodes CASSLGDRYNEQFF.

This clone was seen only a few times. For the CDR3, the DNA is TGTGCCAGCCGGGCAGGGTCCACAGATACGCAGTATTTT. This encodes CASRAGSTDTQYF. V gene TRBV4-2 combines with J gene TRBJ2-3; D possibly corresponds to TRBD1 (5 bases). The length of the CDR3 is 13 residues. CDR1 and CDR2 (germline): LGHNA, YNFKEQ. V lost 8 bases, J lost 2 bases, and 11 bases lay in between.

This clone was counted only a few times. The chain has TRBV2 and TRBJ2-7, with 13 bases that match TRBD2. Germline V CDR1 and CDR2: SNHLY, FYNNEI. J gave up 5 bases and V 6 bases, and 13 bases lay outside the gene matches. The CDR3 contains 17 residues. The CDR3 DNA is TGTGCCAGCAGAACTTCACTAGCGGGAGGGCCGACGAACGAGCAGTACTTC. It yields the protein CASRTSLAGGPTNEQYF.

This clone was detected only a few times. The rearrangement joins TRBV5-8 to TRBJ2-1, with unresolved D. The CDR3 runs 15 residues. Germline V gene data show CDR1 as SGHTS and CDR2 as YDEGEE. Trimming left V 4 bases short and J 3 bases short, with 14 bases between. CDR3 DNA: TGTGCCAGCAGCCTGGTGGAGTTGGTCTACAATGAGCAGTTCTTC. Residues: CASSLVELVYNEQFF.